Following are 20 T cell receptor beta chains from one sample sequenced in a study of cytomegalovirus exposure and HLA in healthy donors. Primers for the PCR totalled 60 Vbeta and 13 Jbeta. Profiling relied on immunoSEQ multiplex PCR, and the TCRdb table lists in-frame clones only, not all of them. The table has about 170,000 clones, 60% to 80% seen once; the top ten hold 3.1%. The sequencing sample was made of PBMCs. These receptors were taken from a female donor in good health and CMV-seronegative.

The chain carries TRBV11-1 and TRBJ1-2, with a tentative D call TRBD1 (5 bases). Germline CDR1 and CDR2: SGHAT and FQDESV (reference sequence). The CDR3 is 15 residues long. V lost 5 bases and J lost 4, with 17 bases in between. The CDR3 spells CASSRGEGPTYGYTF. CDR3 DNA sequence: TGTGCCAGCAGCCGCGGGGAGGGGCCTACCTATGGCTACACCTTC.

The chain uses TRBV5-1 and TRBJ2-5; D ambiguous. Trimming stripped 3 bases from V and 4 bases from J, with 13 bases between. Germline loops: CDR1 SGHRS, CDR2 YFSETQ. This CDR3 region has 14 residues. DNA for the CDR3: TGCGCCAGCAGCTCGGGTTCAATCGGAGAGACCCAGTACTTC. Its protein is CASSSGSIGETQYF.

The chain has TRBV9 and TRBJ2-3; 9 bases match TRBD2. V lost 7 bases, J lost 2 bases, and 5 bases stayed unmatched. Per germline, CDR1 SGDLS and CDR2 YYNGEE. This CDR3 is 14 amino acids long. The CDR3 here is CASESGGNTDTQYF. CDR3 sequence (DNA): TGTGCCAGCGAGAGCGGGGGGAACACAGATACGCAGTATTTT.

The chain recombines TRBV2 with TRBJ1-5, with 10 bases that match TRBD1. This CDR3 has 15 residues. V was clipped by 7 bases and J by 4 bases; unmatched bases: 7. In germline, CDR1 is SNHLY, CDR2 FYNNEI. Here the CDR3 DNA reads TGTGCCAGCACCAGGACAGGGGGTGTGAATCAGCCCCAGCATTTT. Protein product: CASTRTGGVNQPQHF.

V is TRBV6-1 and J is TRBJ1-5, with 8 bases fitting TRBD1. This CDR3 is built from 15 residues. Germline loops: CDR1 MNHNS, CDR2 SASEGT. With V trimmed by 6 bases and J by 5 bases, 9 bases remained unmatched. Here the CDR3 reads CASRQGGMSYQPQHF. The CDR3, as DNA: TGTGCCAGCAGACAGGGGGGCATGTCCTATCAGCCCCAGCATTTT.

This clone was observed a single time. In nucleotides, the CDR3 is TGTGCCAGCAGCCCCGCCGGACAGGGCGATCAGCCCCAGCATTTT. Translation: CASSPAGQGDQPQHF. The V and J genes are TRBV28 and TRBJ1-5; 8 nucleotides align to TRBD1. The V gene's germline CDR1 is MDHEN and CDR2 SYDVKM. V trimming: 6 bases; J trimming: 5 bases; junction bases outside the gene matches: 9. The CDR3 sequence is 15 residues long.

V gene TRBV29-1 combines with J gene TRBJ1-5; 9 bases map to TRBD1. Germline V CDR1 and CDR2: SQVTM, ANQGSEA. The CDR3 loop spans 18 amino acids. Trimming at V came to 6 bases and at J to 1 base, leaving 16 bases not matched to a gene. CDR3 bases: TGCAGCGTCCCCCCGGGACAGGGAAATTGGGGGAGCAATCAGCCCCAGCATTTT. It translates to CSVPPGQGNWGSNQPQHF. The variable domain in full, with the rest retrieved from reference TRBV29-1 and TRBJ1-5, is SAVISQKPSRDICQRGTSLTIQCQVDSQVTMMFWYRQQPGQSLTLIATANQGSEATYESGFVIDKFPISRPNLTFSTLTVSNMSPEDSSIYLCSVPPGQGNWGSNQPQHFGDGTRLSIL.

The rearrangement links TRBV19 to TRBJ1-5, with TRBD1 matching 7 bases. CDR3 size: 15 residues. V lost 3 bases, J lost 2 bases, and 4 bases stayed unmatched. Germline V gene sequence: CDR1 LNHDA, CDR2 SQIVND (reference sequence). The CDR3 DNA reads TGTGCCAGTAGTATCGACAGGGCTGGCAATCAGCCCCAGCATTTT. Translated: CASSIDRAGNQPQHF.

As concerns this clone: A read error may account for a junction end that differs from germline. The gene calls are TRBV11-2 and TRBJ2-1; TRBD2 agrees at 10 bases. The V gene's germline CDR1 is SGHAT and CDR2 FQNNGV. The CDR3 extends over 17 amino acids. The CDR3 region has the DNA TGTGCCAGCAGCTTAGACGTTAATAGCGGGAGGAGCGATGAGCAGCTCTTC. Translation gives CASSLDVNSGRSDEQLF.

The rearrangement links TRBV19 to TRBJ2-7, with TRBD1 identical over 8 bases. The J segment lost 6 bases and the V segment lost 5 bases, leaving 15 bases of the junction unmatched. The V gene's germline CDR1 is LNHDA and CDR2 SQIVND (reference sequence). This CDR3 spans 16 amino acids. The CDR3 protein is CASSLAGTGLRGEQYF. The DNA for the CDR3 is TGTGCCAGTAGTTTGGCCGGGACAGGACTTCGAGGCGAGCAGTACTTC.

This chain uses TRBV29-1 with TRBJ2-1; 8 nucleotides line up with TRBD2. J gave up 3 bases and V 2 bases, and 6 bases lay outside the gene matches. The CDR3 is 15 residues long. Germline CDR1 reads SQVTM; CDR2 reads ANQGSEA. CDR3 nucleotide sequence: TGCAGCGTTGAACGGGCGGGAGGTCGCTACAATGAGCAGTTCTTC. It yields the protein CSVERAGGRYNEQFF.

This chain uses TRBV9 with TRBJ1-2; 9 nucleotides agree with TRBD1. The V segment lost 3 bases and the J segment 5 bases; nucleotides outside the gene matches: 5. The germline gives CDR1 SGDLS, CDR2 YYNGEE. The CDR3 has 14 residues. Written as DNA, the CDR3 is TGTGCCAGCAGCGCGGACAGGGGAGGATATGGCTACACCTTC. Protein: CASSADRGGYGYTF. The variable domain in full, with the rest retrieved from reference TRBV9 and TRBJ1-2, is DSGVTQTPKHLITATGQRVTLRCSPRSGDLSVYWYQQSLDQGLQFLIQYYNGEERAKGNILERFSAQQFPDLHSELNLSSLELGDSALYFCASSADRGGYGYTFGSGTRLTVV.

The sample holds a few counts of this clone. The chain combines TRBV29-1 with TRBJ1-2; no definite D call. The V gene's germline CDR1 is SQVTM and CDR2 ANQGSEA. V lost 3 bases and J 5 bases, leaving 10 bases between the germline ends. This CDR3 spans 12 amino acids. CDR3 nucleotides: TGCAGCGTTGATAACCCGGGTTATGGCTACACCTTC. Translating gives CSVDNPGYGYTF.

This clone appeared a few times. The gene calls are TRBV2 and TRBJ2-2, with no clear D. Germline values: CDR1 SNHLY, CDR2 FYNNEI. This CDR3 spans 13 amino acids. Trimming left V 4 bases short and J 2 bases short, with 5 bases between. The chain's CDR3 is CASSGSNTGELFF. CDR3 in DNA: TGTGCCAGCAGTGGCAGTAACACCGGGGAGCTGTTTTTT.

The genes are TRBV5-4 and TRBJ1-2, with D hard to call. Germline values: CDR1 SGHNT, CDR2 YYREEE (reference sequence). V lost 5 bases to trimming and J lost 8 bases, with 13 bases between them. The CDR3 is 12 residues long. CDR3 sequence (DNA): TGTGCCAGCAGTCCGCTTGATCGGGGCTACACCTTC. Translating gives CASSPLDRGYTF.

The rearrangement links TRBV27 to TRBJ2-3, with D possibly TRBD1 on 5 matching bases. Germline-derived CDR1 and CDR2 are MNHEY and SMNVEV (reference sequence). The length of the CDR3 is 11 residues. V gave up 10 bases and J gave up 7 bases, with 12 bases separating them. In DNA form, the CDR3 reads TGTGCCACCCTGGGGCCTAATACGCAGTATTTT. Translation gives CATLGPNTQYF.

The chain employs TRBV23-1 and TRBJ1-3, with 9 bases matching TRBD1. TRBV23-1 has ORF status, its function being uncertain. V lost 0 bases to trimming and J lost 3 bases; unmatched junction nucleotides: 15. CDR3 size: 20 residues. DNA of the CDR3: TGCGCCAGCAGTCAATCGATGTCCCGGGACAGGGAAGTAGGTGGAAACACCATATATTTT. Translated: CASSQSMSRDREVGGNTIYF.

The gene calls are TRBV30 and TRBJ1-1; a weak D match, TRBD1 (5 bases). The V gene lost 1 base and the J gene lost 5 bases, with 14 bases spanning the gap. The CDR3 runs to 14 residues. CDR1 and CDR2 (germline): GTSNPN, SVGIG (reference sequence). In nucleotides, the CDR3 is TGTGCCTGGAGTGGATGGGGGGGGAGGACTGAAGCTTTCTTT. Amino acids: CAWSGWGGRTEAFF.

This sequence joins TRBV4-1 and TRBJ2-2; 7 nucleotides align to TRBD2. The V gene end was trimmed by 4 bases and the J gene end by 7 bases; junction bases not matched to a gene: 9. CDR1 and CDR2 (germline): MGHRA, YSYEKL. This CDR3 comprises 15 residues. The CDR3 here is CASSPTGGSDGELFF. The CDR3 DNA is TGCGCCAGCAGCCCGACTGGCGGGAGTGACGGGGAGCTGTTTTTT.

The V and J genes are TRBV6-6 and TRBJ2-2; 9 bases agree with TRBD2. This CDR3 has 16 amino acids. Germline CDR1 and CDR2: MNHNY and SVGAGI (reference sequence). V dropped 6 bases and J dropped 2; count of bases not matched to a gene: 7. CDR3 residues: CASRSSGGRNTGELFF. The DNA of the CDR3 is TGTGCCAGCAGGTCCAGCGGGGGGCGCAACACCGGGGAGCTGTTTTTT.